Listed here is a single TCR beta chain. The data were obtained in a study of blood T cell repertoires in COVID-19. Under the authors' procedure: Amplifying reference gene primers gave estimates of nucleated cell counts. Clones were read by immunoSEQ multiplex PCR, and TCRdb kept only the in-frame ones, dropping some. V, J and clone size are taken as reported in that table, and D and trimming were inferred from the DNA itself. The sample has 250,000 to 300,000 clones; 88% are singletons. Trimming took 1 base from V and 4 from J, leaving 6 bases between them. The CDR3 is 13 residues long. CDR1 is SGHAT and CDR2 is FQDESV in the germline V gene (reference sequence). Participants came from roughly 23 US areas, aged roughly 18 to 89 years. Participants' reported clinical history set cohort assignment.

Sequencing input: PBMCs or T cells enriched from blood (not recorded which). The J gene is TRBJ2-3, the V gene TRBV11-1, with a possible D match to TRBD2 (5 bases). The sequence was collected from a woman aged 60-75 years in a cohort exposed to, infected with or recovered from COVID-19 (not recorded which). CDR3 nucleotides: TGTGCCAGCAGCTTAGGAGCGGCAGATACGCAGTATTTT. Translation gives CASSLGAADTQYF.